This record covers a single T cell receptor (beta chain). The antigen remains undetermined. The data belong to a study of OX40 agonist ivuxolimab in advanced cancers. Study outcomes and limitations: Blood T cells, both CD4+ and CD8+, expanded clonally by week 6 at 0.1 to 3.0 mg/kg.

TCRdb's table, derived via immunoSEQ multiplex PCR, lists solely in-frame clones and lacks some. The sample comprises 50,000 to 70,000 clones, approximately 83% of which are singletons, and 12% rests with the top ten. The V gene's germline CDR1 is SNHLY and CDR2 FYNNEI. The CDR3 is 18 amino acids. J gave up 3 bases and V 6 bases, and 16 bases lay outside the gene matches. Drawing of blood for sampling happened at baseline, at cycle 4 day 1, and at cycle 7 day 1. The sequencing here drew on CD4+ or CD8+ T cells sorted from blood, taken in a trial of the OX40 agonist ivuxolimab. The TCR sequence derives from an adult with an advanced solid tumor such as melanoma, head and neck, liver or kidney cancer. The chain has TRBV2 and TRBJ1-5; 8 bases line up with TRBD1. CDR3: CASRPDRESWLPNQPQHF. In DNA form, the CDR3 reads TGTGCCAGCAGGCCGGACAGGGAAAGTTGGCTGCCCAATCAGCCCCAGCATTTT.